This TCR beta chain appears in the sequencing data of a study of PD-L1 blockade in urothelial cancer (dated by TCRdb to the late 2010s). With regard to the full study: Therapy was started at some point between 2014 and 2016 for all patients, and atezolizumab 1,200 mg was administered intravenously every 3 weeks. Twenty-five of 29 patients were males with bladder-origin urothelial cancer, and about 60% of the roughly 30 reported a prior smoking history. Patients had an ECOG performance status of 0 or 1 and had received between 0 and 3 prior chemotherapy regimens. Blood samples were analyzed at 3 weeks after treatment start (second dose) and at 6 weeks after treatment start. A median of roughly 140,000 T cells and approximately 83,000 unique TCRs was obtained from blood samples, and a median clonality of 0.080 was observed. An exploratory multi-omic analysis was conducted of the somatic, immune and clinical correlates of response to PD-L1 blockade with atezolizumab in urothelial cancer. TCR sequencing covered pretreatment tumor samples and matched, serially collected peripheral blood taken before and after atezolizumab treatment. Durable clinical benefit was defined as progression-free survival longer than 6 months, and TCR features were also tested against progression-free and overall survival. In the same patients, pretreatment tumors underwent whole exome sequencing and RNA sequencing in addition to TCR sequencing. Nine patients reached durable clinical benefit, while 20 patients did not. Twenty-nine patients had pretreatment blood TCR-seq, some 25 had at least one posttreatment blood collection, and some 25 had tumor TCR-seq. The paper's findings and limits, for the study overall: A pretreatment peripheral blood TCR clonality below the median was linked to improved progression-free and overall survival. Among patients with durable benefit, tumor-associated TCR clones showed greater expansion in peripheral blood 3 weeks after treatment started (n of about 20, p = 0.022). Because the sample size was small (n ≈ 30) and many of the analyses were exploratory, the results are meant to be hypothesis-generating.

There are 13 amino acids in the CDR3, from cysteine to phenylalanine inclusive. The sequence is cut down to CDR3 DNA, 39 bases in frame from base 1. Between the V and J ends, shortened by 5 bases and 4 bases respectively, the junction contains 11 bases. For CDR1 and CDR2, the germline V gene lists MGHDK and SYGVNS. Each PCR received spiked-in synthetic TCR analog templates so that absolute template abundance could be estimated from read counts. The immunoSEQ assay used bias-controlled V and J gene primers to amplify TCRbeta CDR3 regions from genomic DNA. Rearranged TCRbeta segments were sequenced at approximately 20X coverage. The study's own analysis went as follows. Sequencing errors were corrected by clustering, and CDR3s were annotated against IMGT so that V, D and J genes could be assigned. Only productive TCRbeta rearrangements were used in downstream analyses, excluding out-of-frame or stop-codon sequences. Clonality was computed as one minus Shannon entropy normalized by the log of the number of unique productive sequences. Fisher's exact test with Benjamini-Hochberg correction, at a threshold of adjusted p below 0.01, was used to find clones that differed between time points or between blood and tumor. Here the immuneACCESS table is served through TCRdb, limited to in-frame sequences with V and J called. Missing clones are a known gap in these copies; in checked studies unresolved V genes cover under half, and the rest lacks a known reason. V and J calls and clone size follow that table, whereas D and trimming were derived from the DNA. For this sample there are about 76,000 clones; around four fifths appear just once. In total, the top ten clones hold less than 5.5% of the sample.

A total of under 30 patients with locally advanced or metastatic urothelial carcinoma, treated at Memorial Sloan Kettering on a trial protocol, made up the cohort. Peripheral blood mononuclear cells were collected pretreatment and during treatment, at between 1 and 8 total time points per patient. The Qiagen DNeasy Blood extraction kit was used to purify genomic DNA from total PBMCs and tumor samples. Collected pretreatment and during treatment, PBMCs were isolated and stored as previously described. Regarding this clone: This clone's antigen is unknown. Per-base qualities were not stored, and no clone one base away is much larger.

Rearrangement joined TRBV25-1 to TRBJ1-2; perhaps TRBD1 is the D gene, with 5 bases matching. Sample: PBMCs, taken around atezolizumab (anti-PD-L1) treatment. This sequence originates from a man between 70 and 80 years old with urothelial cancer. Here the CDR3 is given as CASSRPGGYGYTF. The DNA sequence is as follows: TGTGCCAGCAGTCGGCCGGGGGGCTATGGCTACACCTTC.